This is a list of T cell receptor beta chains from one sample in a study of blood T cell repertoires in COVID-19. Only in-frame clones appear in the TCRdb table, and some are missing; sequencing was by immunoSEQ multiplex PCR. The data contain almost 400,000 clones, over 75% of them singletons. Sequencing was performed on PBMCs or T cells enriched from blood (not recorded which). These receptors originate from a woman aged 25-40 years with acute COVID-19. Both conserved end residues are part of each CDR3. D genes are given only for firm matches. Clone size is given for some rows only: seen once, a few or many times, or a class if the clone is expanded.

>.|TRBD2|TRBV7-2|TRBJ2-1
CASSPGLVSYNEQFF
TGTGCCAGCAGCCCGGGACTAGTCTCCTACAATGAGCAGTTCTTC
>.|.|TRBV19|TRBJ1-5
CASSFDRSNQPQHF
TGTGCCAGTAGTTTCGACAGGTCCAATCAGCCCCAGCATTTT
>.|TRBD2|TRBV5-5|TRBJ2-1
CASSSRPSGAAVYNEQFF
TGTGCCAGCAGCTCCCGGCCCAGCGGGGCGGCTGTTTACAATGAGCAGTTCTTC
>.|.|TRBV12-3/TRBV12-4|TRBJ1-1
CASSSWGGGAFF
.
>.|TRBD1|TRBV6-1|TRBJ1-2
CASSESHRGNYGYTF
TGTGCCAGCAGTGAAAGTCACAGGGGGAACTATGGCTACACCTTC
>.|TRBD2|TRBV5-5|TRBJ2-7
CASSLAVTSGRNEQYF
TGTGCCAGCAGCTTGGCTGTGACGAGCGGGAGGAACGAGCAGTACTTC
>.|.|TRBV19|TRBJ2-2
CASALGGNTGELFF
TGTGCCAGTGCTCTCGGGGGGAACACCGGGGAGCTGTTTTTT
>.|TRBD2|TRBV6-4|TRBJ2-7
CASRPGLAAQTYEQYF
TGTGCCAGCAGGCCGGGACTAGCGGCTCAAACCTACGAGCAGTACTTC
>.|.|TRBV7-8|TRBJ1-3
CASSGTTSGNTIYF
TGTGCCAGCAGCGGGACTACCTCTGGAAACACCATATATTTT
>.|.|TRBV5-1|TRBJ1-1
CASSLEGPAEAEAFF
TGCGCCAGCAGCTTGGAAGGACCCGCGGAGGCTGAAGCTTTCTTT
>.|TRBD2|TRBV5-1|TRBJ2-1
CASSLSPRGGADDEQFF
TGCGCCAGCAGTCTAAGCCCCCGCGGGGGGGCAGATGATGAGCAGTTCTTC
>.|.|TRBV24-1|TRBJ2-3
CATSETHPSTDTQYF
TGTGCCACCAGTGAAACTCATCCTAGCACAGATACGCAGTATTTT
>.|TRBD1|TRBV2|TRBJ1-6
CASARQGVGSPLHF
TGTGCCAGCGCCCGACAGGGGGTTGGTTCACCCCTCCACTTT
>.|TRBD1|TRBV30|TRBJ2-7
CAWGTGGYDEQYF
TGTGCCTGGGGGACAGGGGGCTATGACGAGCAGTACTTC
>.|.|TRBV19|TRBJ2-1
CASSGRKQNGGNEQFF
TGTGCCAGTAGCGGCCGAAAACAAAACGGGGGCAATGAGCAGTTCTTC
>few|TRBD2|TRBV4-1|TRBJ2-3
CASSQSERGLRSDTQYF
TGCGCCAGCAGCCAATCTGAGCGGGGCCTCCGATCAGATACGCAGTATTTT
>.|.|TRBV4-1|TRBJ2-7
CASSQDRGDYEQYF
TGCGCCAGCAGCCAAGATAGGGGTGACTACGAGCAGTACTTC
>.|.|TRBV2|TRBJ2-7
CASRAGTLYEQYF
TGTGCCAGCAGAGCCGGGACACTTTACGAGCAGTACTTC
>.|TRBD1|TRBV6-5|TRBJ2-7
CASSLHPQGNRGQYF
TGTGCCAGCAGTCTTCACCCACAGGGGAATCGGGGGCAGTACTTC
>.|.|TRBV5-6|TRBJ1-2
CASSLGRYLVSYGYTF
TGTGCCAGCAGCTTAGGCAGGTATCTGGTTAGCTATGGCTACACCTTC
>.|.|TRBV20-1|TRBJ2-7
CSASDQTYEQYF
TGCAGTGCGAGTGACCAAACCTACGAGCAGTACTTC
>.|TRBD1|TRBV19|TRBJ2-7
CASSIAIGQGTEQYF
TGTGCCAGTAGTATAGCTATCGGACAGGGCACCGAGCAGTACTTC
>.|TRBD1|TRBV6-5|TRBJ2-7
CASRGTGGGYEQYF
TGTGCCAGCAGAGGGACAGGGGGCGGATACGAGCAGTACTTC
>.|.|TRBV29-1|TRBJ1-1
CSVDPETGNTEAFF
TGCAGCGTTGATCCCGAGACAGGGAACACTGAAGCTTTCTTT
>.|.|TRBV24-1|TRBJ2-2
CATQPPTWSNTGELFF
TGTGCCACCCAACCCCCGACTTGGTCGAACACCGGGGAGCTGTTTTTT
>.|.|TRBV19|TRBJ2-2
CASSIIDTGELFF
TGTGCCAGTAGTATTATAGACACCGGGGAGCTGTTTTTT
>once|TRBD2|TRBV19|TRBJ2-1
CASSISGRGEQFF
TGTGCCAGTAGTATTAGCGGGAGGGGTGAGCAGTTCTTC
>.|TRBD1|TRBV6-2/TRBV6-3|TRBJ2-6
CASSFLPGTATSGANVLTF
TGTGCCAGCAGCTTCCTTCCCGGGACAGCAACCTCTGGGGCCAACGTCCTGACTTTC